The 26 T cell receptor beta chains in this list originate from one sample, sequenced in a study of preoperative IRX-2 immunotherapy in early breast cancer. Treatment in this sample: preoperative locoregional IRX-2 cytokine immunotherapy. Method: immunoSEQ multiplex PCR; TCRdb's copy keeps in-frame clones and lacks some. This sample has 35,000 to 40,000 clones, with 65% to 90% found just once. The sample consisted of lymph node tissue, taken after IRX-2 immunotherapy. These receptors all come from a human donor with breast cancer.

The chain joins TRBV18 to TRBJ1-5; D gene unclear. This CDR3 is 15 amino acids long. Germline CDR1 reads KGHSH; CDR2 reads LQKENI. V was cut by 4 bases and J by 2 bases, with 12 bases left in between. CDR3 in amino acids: CASSRETGGNQPQHF. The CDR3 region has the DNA TGTGCCAGCTCACGGGAGACCGGGGGCAATCAGCCCCAGCATTTT.

The CDR3 sequence: CASSVTGGNNSPLHF. The CDR3 DNA reads TGCGCCAGCAGCGTGACAGGGGGTAATAATTCACCCCTCCACTTT. The chain is built from TRBV5-1 and TRBJ1-6; 9 nucleotides line up with TRBD1. V lost 4 bases to trimming and J lost 5 bases; unmatched junction nucleotides: 4. The CDR3 contains 15 residues. CDR1 and CDR2 from the germline V gene are SGHRS and YFSETQ. Full variable domain (missing parts from reference TRBV5-1 and TRBJ1-6): KAGVTQTPRYLIKTRGQQVTLSCSPISGHRSVSWYQQTPGQGLQFLFEYFSETQRNKGNFPGRFSGRQFSNSRSEMNVSTLELGDSALYLCASSVTGGNNSPLHFGNGTRLTVT.

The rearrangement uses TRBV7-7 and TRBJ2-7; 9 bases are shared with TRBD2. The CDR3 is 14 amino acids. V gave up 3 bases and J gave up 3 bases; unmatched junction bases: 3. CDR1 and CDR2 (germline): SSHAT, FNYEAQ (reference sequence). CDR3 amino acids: CASSLTSGRYEQYF. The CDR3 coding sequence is TGTGCCAGCAGCTTGACTAGCGGCCGCTACGAGCAGTACTTC.

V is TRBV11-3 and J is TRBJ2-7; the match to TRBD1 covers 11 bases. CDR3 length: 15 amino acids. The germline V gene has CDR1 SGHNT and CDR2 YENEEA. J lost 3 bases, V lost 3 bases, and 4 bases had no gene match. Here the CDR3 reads CASSFGTGGIYEQYF. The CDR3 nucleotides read TGTGCCAGCAGCTTTGGGACAGGGGGTATCTACGAGCAGTACTTC. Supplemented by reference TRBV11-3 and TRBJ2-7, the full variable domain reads EAGVVQSPRYKIIEKKQPVAFWCNPISGHNTLYWYLQNLGQGPELLIRYENEEAVDDSQLPKDRFSAERLKGVDSTLKIQPAELGDSAVYLCASSFGTGGIYEQYFGPGTRLTVT.

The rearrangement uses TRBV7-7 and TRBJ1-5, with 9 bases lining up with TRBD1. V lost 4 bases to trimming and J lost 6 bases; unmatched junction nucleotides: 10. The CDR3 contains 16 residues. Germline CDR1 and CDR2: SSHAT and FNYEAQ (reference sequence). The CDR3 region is CASSSPSGTGSQPQHF. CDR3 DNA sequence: TGTGCCAGCAGCTCTCCTTCCGGGACAGGGAGTCAGCCCCAGCATTTT.

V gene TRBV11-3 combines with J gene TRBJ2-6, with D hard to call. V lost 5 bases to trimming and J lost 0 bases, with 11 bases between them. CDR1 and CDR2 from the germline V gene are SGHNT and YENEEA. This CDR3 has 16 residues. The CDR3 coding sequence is TGTGCCAGCAGCACCAAGCCGTTCTCTGGGGCCAACGTCCTGACTTTC. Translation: CASSTKPFSGANVLTF.

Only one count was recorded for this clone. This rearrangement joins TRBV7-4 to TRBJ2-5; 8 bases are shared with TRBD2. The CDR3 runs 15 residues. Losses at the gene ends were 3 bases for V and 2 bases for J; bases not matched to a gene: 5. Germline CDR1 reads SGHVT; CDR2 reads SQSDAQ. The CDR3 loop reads CASSLYGTRQETQYF. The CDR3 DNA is TGTGCCAGCAGCTTGTACGGGACTAGGCAAGAGACCCAGTACTTC.

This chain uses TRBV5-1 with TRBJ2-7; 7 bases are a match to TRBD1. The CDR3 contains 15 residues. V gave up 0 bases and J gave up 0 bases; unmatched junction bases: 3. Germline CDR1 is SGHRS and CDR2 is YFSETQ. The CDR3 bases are TGCGCCAGCAGCTTGGGAGGGACAGTCTCCTACGAGCAGTACTTC. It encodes CASSLGGTVSYEQYF. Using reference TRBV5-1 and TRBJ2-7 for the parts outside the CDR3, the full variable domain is KAGVTQTPRYLIKTRGQQVTLSCSPISGHRSVSWYQQTPGQGLQFLFEYFSETQRNKGNFPGRFSGRQFSNSRSEMNVSTLELGDSALYLCASSLGGTVSYEQYFGPGTRLTVT.

The CDR3 loop reads CASSLGTTSNQPQHF. CDR3 sequence (DNA): TGTGCCAGCAGCTTGGGGACTACTAGCAATCAGCCCCAGCATTTT. The chain links TRBV11-3 to TRBJ1-5, with D possibly being TRBD1 (5 bases). There are 15 residues in the CDR3. V was trimmed by 3 bases and J by 0 bases, leaving 9 bases between them. Germline V gene lookup returns CDR1 SGHNT and CDR2 YENEEA.

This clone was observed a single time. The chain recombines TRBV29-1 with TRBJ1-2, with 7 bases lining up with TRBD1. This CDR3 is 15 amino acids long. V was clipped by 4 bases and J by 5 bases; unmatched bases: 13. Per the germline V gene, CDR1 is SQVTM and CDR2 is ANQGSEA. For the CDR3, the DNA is TGCAGCGTTGGCCGGGGAGGGGGCGAGTTTTATGGCTACACCTTC. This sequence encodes CSVGRGGGEFYGYTF.

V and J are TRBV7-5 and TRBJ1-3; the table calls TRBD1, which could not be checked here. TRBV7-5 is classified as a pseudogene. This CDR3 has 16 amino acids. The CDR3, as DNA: TGTGCCAGCAGCTCCTACAGGGGGTTCGTAGGAAACACCATATATTTT. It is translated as CASSSYRGFVGNTIYF.

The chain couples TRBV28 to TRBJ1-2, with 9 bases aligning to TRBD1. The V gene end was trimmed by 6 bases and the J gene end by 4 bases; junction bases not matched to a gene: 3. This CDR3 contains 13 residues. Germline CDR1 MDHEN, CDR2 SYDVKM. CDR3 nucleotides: TGTGCCAGCAGAGGGGACAGGGTCTATGGCTACACCTTC. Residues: CASRGDRVYGYTF.

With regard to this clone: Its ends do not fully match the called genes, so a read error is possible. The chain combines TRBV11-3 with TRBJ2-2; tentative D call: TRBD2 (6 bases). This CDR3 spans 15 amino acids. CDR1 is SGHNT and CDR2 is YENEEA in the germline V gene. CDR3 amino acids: CASSVDGGNTGELFF. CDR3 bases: TGTGCCAGCAGCGTAGACGGGGGGAACACCGGGGAGCTGTTTTTT.

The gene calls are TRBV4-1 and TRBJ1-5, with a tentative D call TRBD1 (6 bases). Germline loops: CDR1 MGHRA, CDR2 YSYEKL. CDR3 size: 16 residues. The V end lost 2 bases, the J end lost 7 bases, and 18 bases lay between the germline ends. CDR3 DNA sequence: TGCGCCAGCAGCCAATTAATCACCAGGGGACGACAGCCCCAGCATTTT. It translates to CASSQLITRGRQPQHF.

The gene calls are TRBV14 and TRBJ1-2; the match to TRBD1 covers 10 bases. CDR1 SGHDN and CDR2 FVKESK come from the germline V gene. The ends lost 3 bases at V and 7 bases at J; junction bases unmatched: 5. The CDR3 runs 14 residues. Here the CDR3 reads CASSQRQGAFGYTF. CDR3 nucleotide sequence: TGTGCCAGCAGCCAGCGACAGGGGGCCTTTGGCTACACCTTC.

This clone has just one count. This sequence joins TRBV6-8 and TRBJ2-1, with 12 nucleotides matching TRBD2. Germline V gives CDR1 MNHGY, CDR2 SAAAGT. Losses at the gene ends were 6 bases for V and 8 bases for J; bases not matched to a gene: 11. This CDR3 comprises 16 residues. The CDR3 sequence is CASSPSGGATFYEQFF. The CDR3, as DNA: TGTGCCAGCAGCCCTAGCGGGGGGGCCACGTTCTATGAGCAGTTCTTC.

The CDR3 DNA follows: TGTGCCAGCAGTGACTCCTTTGCTTCTGGGGCCAACGTCCTGACTTTC. This gives the protein CASSDSFASGANVLTF. The chain couples TRBV25-1 to TRBJ2-6; D gene unclear. The germline CDR1 and CDR2 sequences are MGHDK and SYGVNS. Trimming stripped 3 bases from V and 1 base from J, with 10 bases between. The CDR3 is made up of 16 amino acids. Complete variable domain (other parts from reference TRBV25-1 and TRBJ2-6): EADIYQTPRYLVIGTGKKITLECSQTMGHDKMYWYQQDPGMELHLIHYSYGVNSTEKGDLSSESTVSRIRTEHFPLTLESARPSHTSQYLCASSDSFASGANVLTFGAGSRLTVL.

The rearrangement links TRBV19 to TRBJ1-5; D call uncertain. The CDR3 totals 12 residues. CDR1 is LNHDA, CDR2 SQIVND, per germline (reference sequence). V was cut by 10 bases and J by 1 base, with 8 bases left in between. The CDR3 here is CATAGSNQPQHF. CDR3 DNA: TGTGCCACCGCGGGGAGCAATCAGCCCCAGCATTTT.

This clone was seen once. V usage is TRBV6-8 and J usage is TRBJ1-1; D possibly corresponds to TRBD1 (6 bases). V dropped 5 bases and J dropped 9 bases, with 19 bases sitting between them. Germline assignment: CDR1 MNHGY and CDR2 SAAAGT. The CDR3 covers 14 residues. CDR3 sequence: CASSPYRGGRQAFF. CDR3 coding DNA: TGTGCCAGCAGTCCTTATCGTGGGGGGCGTCAAGCTTTCTTT.

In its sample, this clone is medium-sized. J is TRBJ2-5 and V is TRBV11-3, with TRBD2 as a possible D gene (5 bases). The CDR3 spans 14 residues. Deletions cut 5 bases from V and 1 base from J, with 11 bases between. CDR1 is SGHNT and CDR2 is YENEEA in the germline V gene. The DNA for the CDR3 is TGTGCCAGCAGCCGGGCGGGCCTCCAAGAGACCCAGTACTTC. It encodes CASSRAGLQETQYF.

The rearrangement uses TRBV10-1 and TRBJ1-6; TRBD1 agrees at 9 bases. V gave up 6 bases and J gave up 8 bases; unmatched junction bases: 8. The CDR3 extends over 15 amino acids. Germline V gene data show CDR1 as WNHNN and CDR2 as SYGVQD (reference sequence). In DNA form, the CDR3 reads TGCGCCAGCAGGCCGGACAGGGGTGCCCATTCACCCCTCCACTTT. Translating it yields CASRPDRGAHSPLHF.

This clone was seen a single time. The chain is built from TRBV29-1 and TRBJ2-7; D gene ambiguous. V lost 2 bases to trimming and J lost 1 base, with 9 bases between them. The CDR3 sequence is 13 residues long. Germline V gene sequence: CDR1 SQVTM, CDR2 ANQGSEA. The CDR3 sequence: CSVESATSYEQYF. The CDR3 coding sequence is TGCAGCGTTGAATCCGCGACGTCCTACGAGCAGTACTTC.

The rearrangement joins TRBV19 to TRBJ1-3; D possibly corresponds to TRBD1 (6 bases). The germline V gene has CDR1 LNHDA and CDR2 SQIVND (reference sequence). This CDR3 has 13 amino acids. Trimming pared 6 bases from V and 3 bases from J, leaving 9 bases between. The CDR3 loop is CASRQGGGNTIYF. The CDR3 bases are TGTGCCAGTAGACAGGGCGGTGGAAACACCATATATTTT.

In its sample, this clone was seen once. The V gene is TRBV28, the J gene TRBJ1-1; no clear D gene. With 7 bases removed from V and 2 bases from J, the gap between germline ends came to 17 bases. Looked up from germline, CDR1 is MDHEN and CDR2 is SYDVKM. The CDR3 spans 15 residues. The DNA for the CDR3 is TGTGCCAGCACCCCTGTGGGGTATCAAAACACTGAAGCTTTCTTT. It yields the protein CASTPVGYQNTEAFF.

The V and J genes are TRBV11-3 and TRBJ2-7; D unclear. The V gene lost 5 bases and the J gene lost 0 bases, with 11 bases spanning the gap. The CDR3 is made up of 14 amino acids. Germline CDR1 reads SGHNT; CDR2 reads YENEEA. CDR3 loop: CASSLPPTSYEQYF. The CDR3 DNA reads TGTGCCAGCAGCCTCCCCCCCACCTCCTACGAGCAGTACTTC.

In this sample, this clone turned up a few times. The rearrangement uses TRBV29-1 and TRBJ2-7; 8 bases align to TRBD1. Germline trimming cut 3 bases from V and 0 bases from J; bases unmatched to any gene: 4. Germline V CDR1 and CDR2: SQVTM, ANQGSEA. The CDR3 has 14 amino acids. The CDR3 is CSVEWTGTSYEQYF. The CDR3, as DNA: TGCAGCGTTGAGTGGACAGGGACCTCCTACGAGCAGTACTTC.